This T cell receptor (beta chain) was sequenced during a study of neurological immune-mediated disorders. Study in general: Relapsing-remitting disease affected roughly 31, and secondary progressive 3, of roughly 34 multiple sclerosis patients.

The V and J ends lost 5 bases and 3 bases respectively, with 14 bases between them. The CDR3 covers 14 residues. General observations from the study: Expanded clones shared no identical CDR3 amino acid sequences across subjects, which suggested private TCR-beta repertoires in all groups. None of the features examined (clinical or MRI) was associated with the multiple sclerosis repertoire cluster.

This clonotype was counted at least ten times. The antigen is undetermined. The cDNA was generated through 5'RACE incorporating 10-nucleotide random UMIs. One entry per CDR3 protein results from TCRdb running MiXCR on the 5' RACE reads. The table has over 50,000 distinct CDR3 sequences, around 5% seen once. The chain is built from TRBV12-3 or TRBV12-4 and TRBJ2-7; D gene unclear. The receptor was isolated from a human donor with multiple sclerosis. The donor label of this sample is uncertain. Input material: PBMCs. The CDR3 bases are TGTGCCAGCAGTGCCCCGGGCCCTCTCTACGAGCAGTACTTC. Its protein is CASSAPGPLYEQYF.